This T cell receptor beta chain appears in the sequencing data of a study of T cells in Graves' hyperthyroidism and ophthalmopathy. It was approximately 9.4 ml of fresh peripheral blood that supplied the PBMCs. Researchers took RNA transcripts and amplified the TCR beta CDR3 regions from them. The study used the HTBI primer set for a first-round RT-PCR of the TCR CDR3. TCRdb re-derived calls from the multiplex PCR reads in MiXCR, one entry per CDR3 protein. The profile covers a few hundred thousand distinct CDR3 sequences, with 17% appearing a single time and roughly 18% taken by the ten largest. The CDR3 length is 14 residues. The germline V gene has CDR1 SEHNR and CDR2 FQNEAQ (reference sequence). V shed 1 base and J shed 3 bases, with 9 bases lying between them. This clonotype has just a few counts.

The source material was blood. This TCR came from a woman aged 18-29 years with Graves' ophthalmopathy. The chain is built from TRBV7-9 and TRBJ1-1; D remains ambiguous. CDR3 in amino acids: CASSLESIYTEAFF. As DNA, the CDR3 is TGTGCCAGCAGCTTAGAATCCATATACACTGAAGCTTTCTTT.